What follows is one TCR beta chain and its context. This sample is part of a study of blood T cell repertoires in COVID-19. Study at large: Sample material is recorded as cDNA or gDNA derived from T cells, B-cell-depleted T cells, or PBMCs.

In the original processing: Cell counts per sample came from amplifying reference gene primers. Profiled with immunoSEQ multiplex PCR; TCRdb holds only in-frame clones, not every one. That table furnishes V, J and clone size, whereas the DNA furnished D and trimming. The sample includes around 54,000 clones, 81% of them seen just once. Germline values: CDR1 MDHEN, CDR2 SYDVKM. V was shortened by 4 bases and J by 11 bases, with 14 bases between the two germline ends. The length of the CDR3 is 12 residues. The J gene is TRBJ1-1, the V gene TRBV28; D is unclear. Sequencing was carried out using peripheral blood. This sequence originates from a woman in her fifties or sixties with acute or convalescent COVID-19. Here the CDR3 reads CASSSAGSEAFF. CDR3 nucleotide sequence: TGTGCCAGCAGTTCCGCCGGGTCGGAGGCTTTCTTT.